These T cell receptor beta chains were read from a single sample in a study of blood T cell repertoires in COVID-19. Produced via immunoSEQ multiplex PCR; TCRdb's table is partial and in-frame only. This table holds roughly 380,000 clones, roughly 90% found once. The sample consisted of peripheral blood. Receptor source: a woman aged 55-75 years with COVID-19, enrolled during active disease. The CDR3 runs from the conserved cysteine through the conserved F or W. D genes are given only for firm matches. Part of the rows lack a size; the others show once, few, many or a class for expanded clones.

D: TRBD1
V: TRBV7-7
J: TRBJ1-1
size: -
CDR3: CASSRDRGAEAFF
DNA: TGTGCCAGCAGCCGCGACAGGGGCGCTGAAGCTTTCTTT

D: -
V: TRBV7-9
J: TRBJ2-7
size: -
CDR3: CASSFRESTYEQYF
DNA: TGTGCCAGCAGCTTCCGGGAGTCAACCTACGAGCAGTACTTC

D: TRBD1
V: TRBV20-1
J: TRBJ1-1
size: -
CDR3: CSAQQGRAFF
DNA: TGCAGTGCTCAACAGGGGAGAGCTTTCTTT

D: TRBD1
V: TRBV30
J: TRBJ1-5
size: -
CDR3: CAWSVDRGPEPQHF
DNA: TGTGCCTGGAGTGTCGACAGGGGGCCTGAGCCCCAGCATTTT

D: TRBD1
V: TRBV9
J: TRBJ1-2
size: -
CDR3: CASSVRDSHNYGYTF
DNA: TGTGCCAGCAGCGTACGGGACAGCCATAACTATGGCTACACCTTC

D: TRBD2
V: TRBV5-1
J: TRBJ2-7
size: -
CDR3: CASSLVAGAEQYF
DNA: TGCGCCAGCAGCTTGGTAGCGGGGGCCGAGCAGTACTTC

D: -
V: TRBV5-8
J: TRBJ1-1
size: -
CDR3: CASSLFGGRGTEAFF
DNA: TGTGCCAGCAGCTTGTTTGGGGGACGGGGGACTGAAGCTTTCTTT

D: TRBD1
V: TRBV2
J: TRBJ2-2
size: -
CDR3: CASTYTGGRNTGELFF
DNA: TGTGCCAGCACCTATACAGGGGGCCGCAACACCGGGGAGCTGTTTTTT

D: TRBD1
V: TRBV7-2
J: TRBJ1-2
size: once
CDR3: CASSLYTGTAYGYTF
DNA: TGTGCCAGCAGCTTATACACCGGGACAGCCTATGGCTACACCTTC

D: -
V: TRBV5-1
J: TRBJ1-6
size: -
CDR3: CASSLLSSYNSPLHF
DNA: TGCGCCAGCAGCCTCCTTAGCTCCTATAATTCACCCCTCCACTTT

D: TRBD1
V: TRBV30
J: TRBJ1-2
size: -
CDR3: CAWLGPGQGAGYTF
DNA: TGTGCCTGGCTTGGTCCTGGACAGGGGGCTGGCTACACCTTC

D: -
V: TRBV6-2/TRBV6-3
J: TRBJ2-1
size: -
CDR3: CASSAGVPHNEQFF
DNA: TGTGCCAGCAGTGCAGGGGTCCCACACAATGAGCAGTTCTTC

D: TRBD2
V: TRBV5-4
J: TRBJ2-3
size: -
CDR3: CAGAESGGMGDTQYF
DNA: TGTGCCGGGGCGGAGAGCGGGGGGATGGGAGATACGCAGTATTTT

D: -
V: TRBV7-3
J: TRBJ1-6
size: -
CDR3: CASSLGLGNSPLHF
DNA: TGTGCCAGCAGCTTAGGACTGGGGAATTCACCCCTCCACTTT

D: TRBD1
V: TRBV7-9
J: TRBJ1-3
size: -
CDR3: CASSSYLDRAGNTIYF
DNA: TGTGCCAGCAGCTCGTATTTAGACAGGGCTGGAAACACCATATATTTT

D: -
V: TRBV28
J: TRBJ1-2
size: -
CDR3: CASSWGGDNYGYTF
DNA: TGTGCCAGCAGTTGGGGGGGAGATAACTATGGCTACACCTTC

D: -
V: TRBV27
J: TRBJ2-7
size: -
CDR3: CASSLDKRYEQYF
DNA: TGTGCCAGCAGTTTGGACAAGAGGTACGAGCAGTACTTC

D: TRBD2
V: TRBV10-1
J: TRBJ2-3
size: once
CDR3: CAGKRGTWGDTQYF
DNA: TGCGCCGGAAAGCGGGGGACGTGGGGAGATACGCAGTATTTT

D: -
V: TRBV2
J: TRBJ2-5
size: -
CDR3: CASMAAPQETQYF
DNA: TGTGCCAGCATGGCGGCTCCCCAAGAGACCCAGTACTTC

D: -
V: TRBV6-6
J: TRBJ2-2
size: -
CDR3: CASSYRVMNTGELFF
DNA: TGTGCCAGCAGTTACCGTGTTATGAACACCGGGGAGCTGTTTTTT

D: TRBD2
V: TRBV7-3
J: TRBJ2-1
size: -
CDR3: CASSQSGGANEQFF
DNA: TGTGCCAGCAGCCAAAGCGGGGGGGCGAATGAGCAGTTCTTC

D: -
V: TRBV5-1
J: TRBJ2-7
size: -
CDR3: CAPRGAGHEQYF
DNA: TGCGCACCCCGGGGGGCGGGACACGAGCAGTACTTC

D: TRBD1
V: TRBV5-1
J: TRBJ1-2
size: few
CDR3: CASSEGTGGTWGYTF
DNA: TGCGCCAGCAGCGAAGGGACAGGGGGAACGTGGGGCTACACCTTC

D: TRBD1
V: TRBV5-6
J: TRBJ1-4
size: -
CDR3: CASSAGTGGRGEKLFF
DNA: TGTGCCAGCAGCGCCGGGACAGGGGGTAGAGGAGAAAAACTGTTTTTT

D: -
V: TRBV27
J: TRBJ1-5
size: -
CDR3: CASSLTGNQPQHF
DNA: TGTGCCAGCAGTCTTACAGGAAATCAGCCCCAGCATTTT

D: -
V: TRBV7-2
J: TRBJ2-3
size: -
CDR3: CASSSAGARTDTQYF
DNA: TGTGCCAGCAGCTCGGCGGGGGCCCGCACAGATACGCAGTATTTT

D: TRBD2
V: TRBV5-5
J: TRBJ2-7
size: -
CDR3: CASSLGLALSYEQYF
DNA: TGTGCCAGCAGCTTGGGACTAGCACTCTCCTACGAGCAGTACTTC

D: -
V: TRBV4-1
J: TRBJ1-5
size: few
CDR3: CASSQVDRPGGQPQHF
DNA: TGCGCCAGCAGCCAGGTCGATAGGCCAGGTGGGCAGCCCCAGCATTTT

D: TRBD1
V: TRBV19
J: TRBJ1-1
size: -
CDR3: CASSMGTARTGNTEAFF
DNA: TGTGCCAGTAGTATGGGGACAGCCCGAACAGGGAACACTGAAGCTTTCTTT

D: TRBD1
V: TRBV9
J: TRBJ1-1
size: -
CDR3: CASSVVGQVRGDTEAFF
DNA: TGTGCCAGCAGCGTAGTAGGACAGGTCAGGGGTGACACTGAAGCTTTCTTT

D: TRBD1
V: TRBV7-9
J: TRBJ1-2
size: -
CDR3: CASSLAVGGQGVGYTF
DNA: TGTGCCAGCAGCTTAGCGGTTGGGGGACAGGGGGTCGGCTACACCTTC

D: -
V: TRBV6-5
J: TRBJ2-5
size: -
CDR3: CASSYTPVAQETQYF
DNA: TGTGCCAGCAGTTACACCCCCGTTGCGCAAGAGACCCAGTACTTC

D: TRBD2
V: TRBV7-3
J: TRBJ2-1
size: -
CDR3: CASSLGLAGSNEQFF
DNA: TGTGCCAGCAGCTTAGGCCTAGCGGGGAGCAATGAGCAGTTCTTC

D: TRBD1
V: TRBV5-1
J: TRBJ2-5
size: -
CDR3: CASSSGKKRGQLIQETQYF
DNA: TGCGCCAGCAGCTCAGGGAAGAAAAGGGGACAGCTGATCCAAGAGACCCAGTACTTC

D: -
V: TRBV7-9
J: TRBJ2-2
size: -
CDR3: CASSLKSLDTGELFF
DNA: TGTGCCAGCAGCTTAAAGAGCCTGGACACCGGGGAGCTGTTTTTT

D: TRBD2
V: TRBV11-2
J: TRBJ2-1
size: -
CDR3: CASSPDGGVPYNEQFF
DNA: TGTGCCAGCAGCCCGGATGGGGGGGTCCCCTACAATGAGCAGTTCTTC